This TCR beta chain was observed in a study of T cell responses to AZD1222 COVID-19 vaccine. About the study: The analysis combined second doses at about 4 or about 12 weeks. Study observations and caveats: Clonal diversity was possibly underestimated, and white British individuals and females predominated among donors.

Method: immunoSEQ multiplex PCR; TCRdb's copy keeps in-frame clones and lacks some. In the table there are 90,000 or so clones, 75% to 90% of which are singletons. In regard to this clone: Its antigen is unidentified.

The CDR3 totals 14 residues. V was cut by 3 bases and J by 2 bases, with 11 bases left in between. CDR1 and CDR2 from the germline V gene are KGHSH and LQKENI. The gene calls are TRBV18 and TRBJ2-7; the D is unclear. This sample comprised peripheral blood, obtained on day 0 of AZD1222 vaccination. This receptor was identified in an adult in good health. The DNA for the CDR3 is TGTGCCAGCTCACCCCCCGTGGTCACCTACGAGCAGTACTTC. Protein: CASSPPVVTYEQYF.